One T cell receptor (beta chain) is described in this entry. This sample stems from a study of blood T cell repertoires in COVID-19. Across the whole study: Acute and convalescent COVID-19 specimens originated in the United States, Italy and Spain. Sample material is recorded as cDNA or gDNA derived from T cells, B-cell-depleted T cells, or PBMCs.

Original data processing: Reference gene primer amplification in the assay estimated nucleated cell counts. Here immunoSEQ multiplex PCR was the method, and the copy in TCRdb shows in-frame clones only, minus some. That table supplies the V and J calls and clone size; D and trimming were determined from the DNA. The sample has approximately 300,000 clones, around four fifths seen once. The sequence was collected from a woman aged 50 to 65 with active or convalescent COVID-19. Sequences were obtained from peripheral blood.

The CDR3 sequence: CASSKRTSGTDTQYF. CDR3 coding DNA: TGTGCCAGTAGTAAAAGGACTAGCGGCACAGATACGCAGTATTTT. The rearrangement links TRBV19 to TRBJ2-3; the match to TRBD2 covers 9 bases. The V gene end was trimmed by 4 bases and the J gene end by 1 base; junction bases not matched to a gene: 3. The CDR3 is made up of 15 amino acids. Germline values: CDR1 LNHDA, CDR2 SQIVND (reference sequence).